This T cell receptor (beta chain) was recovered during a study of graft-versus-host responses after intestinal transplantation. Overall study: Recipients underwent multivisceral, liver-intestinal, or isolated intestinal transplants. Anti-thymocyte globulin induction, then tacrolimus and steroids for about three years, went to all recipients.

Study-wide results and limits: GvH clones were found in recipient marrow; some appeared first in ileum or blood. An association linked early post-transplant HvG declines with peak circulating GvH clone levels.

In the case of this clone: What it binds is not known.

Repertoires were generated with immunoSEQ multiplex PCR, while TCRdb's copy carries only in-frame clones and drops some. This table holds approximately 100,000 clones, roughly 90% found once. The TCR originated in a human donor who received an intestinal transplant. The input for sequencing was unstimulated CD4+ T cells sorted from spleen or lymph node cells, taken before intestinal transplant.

The CDR3 region is CASSALAGTYNEQFF. In DNA form, the CDR3 reads TGTGCCAGCAGCGCCTTAGCGGGGACCTACAATGAGCAGTTCTTC. This chain joins TRBV9 and TRBJ2-1; 8 nucleotides align to TRBD2. CDR1 SGDLS and CDR2 YYNGEE come from the germline V gene. This CDR3 region has 15 residues. V was clipped by 3 bases and J by 2 bases; unmatched bases: 4.